The rows below give T cell receptor beta chains drawn from one sample of a study of T-cell memory formation after mild COVID-19. MiXCR, applied by TCRdb to the 5' RACE reads, yields one record per CDR3 protein. The profile shows roughly 370,000 distinct CDR3 sequences, roughly 15% of them singletons. Input material: PBMCs or a T cell subset sorted from them (not recorded which). The receptor set was obtained from a man aged 18 to 29 who had mild COVID-19 (a few samples of this study predate the infection). Cell type and time point are not known. The CDR3 runs from the conserved cysteine through the conserved F or W.

CDR3aa,j_gene,v_gene
CANSRTVNDGELFF,TRBJ2-2,TRBV6-1
CATSRDFGGQDF,TRBJ1-2,TRBV15
CASSLGSGGIEQYF,TRBJ2-7,TRBV27
CASSLSTSGGQETQYF,TRBJ2-5,TRBV7-2
CASSFPEPSTDTQYF,TRBJ2-3,TRBV7-8
CASSLDAGGEQYF,TRBJ2-7,TRBV5-6
CSARTYEKLFF,TRBJ1-4,TRBV20-1
CASSSLAGANVLTF,TRBJ2-6,TRBV7-9
CASSSGTGGGYGYTF,TRBJ1-2,TRBV7-2
CASSVASEAFF,TRBJ1-1,TRBV19
CASSLVAGAPGQPQHF,TRBJ1-5,TRBV7-2
CASSLVGALYNEQFF,TRBJ2-1,TRBV7-9
CAISAHEGRGTEQFF,TRBJ2-1,TRBV10-3
CASSYGLARTYNEQFF,TRBJ2-1,TRBV6-2/TRBV6-3
CASSLGASTGELFF,TRBJ2-2,TRBV12-3/TRBV12-4
CASSRTGAQPLHF,TRBJ1-6,TRBV3-1
CASSFVGSTYEQYF,TRBJ2-7,TRBV5-1
CASSVDGVGELFF,TRBJ2-2,TRBV9
CASSSQGLYEQYF,TRBJ2-7,TRBV7-6
CASSQLAGEYNEQFF,TRBJ2-1,TRBV4-3
CASSQETWGTQYF,TRBJ2-5,TRBV4-3
CASSLLRADTGELFF,TRBJ2-2,TRBV5-1
CALPSGPTGANVLTF,TRBJ2-6,TRBV6-7
CAISEAFGETQYF,TRBJ2-5,TRBV10-3
CASSQDSGTENTEAFF,TRBJ1-1,TRBV4-1
CASSLGQGVSGEQFF,TRBJ2-1,TRBV5-1
CASRRTSGTYEQYF,TRBJ2-7,TRBV2
CASSSEGGSDTQYF,TRBJ2-3,TRBV11-3
CSARWNLNQPQHF,TRBJ1-5,TRBV20-1
CASSLAVGPFSGNTIYF,TRBJ1-3,TRBV5-1
CASSLDLAGNYNEQFF,TRBJ2-1,TRBV5-1
CASRAGRGSYNEQFF,TRBJ2-1,TRBV4-1
CASSHSGRDGMNTEAFF,TRBJ1-1,TRBV7-9
CASSFGLSMSSYNSPLHF,TRBJ1-6,TRBV7-9
CASSQRSGDTGELFF,TRBJ2-2,TRBV7-2
CASSLAGTAKETQYF,TRBJ2-5,TRBV5-1
CSAPRRGVDNEQFF,TRBJ2-1,TRBV20-1
CASSFYPVGALARGYTF,TRBJ1-2,TRBV7-9
CASLAGNTGELFF,TRBJ2-2,TRBV2
CASTRGTGYTF,TRBJ1-2,TRBV6-5
CATSRDRAGGGGETQYF,TRBJ2-5,TRBV15
CSASGPGGAGEKLFF,TRBJ1-4,TRBV20-1
CAWSVRGAQPQHF,TRBJ1-5,TRBV30
CATNAGQPGNTIYF,TRBJ1-3,TRBV10-3
CSATGQGASGYTF,TRBJ1-2,TRBV20-1
CASSLTGLQTQYF,TRBJ2-5,TRBV7-2
CAISDGVWEAFF,TRBJ1-1,TRBV10-3
CASSVRAGEAFF,TRBJ1-1,TRBV9
CASSQDPGTGTGELFF,TRBJ2-2,TRBV4-3
CAWTLGSADTQYF,TRBJ2-3,TRBV30
CASSEHLGYRNSPLHF,TRBJ1-6,TRBV6-1
CASSVGALDSPLHF,TRBJ1-6,TRBV9
CASSSGRAYEQYF,TRBJ2-7,TRBV7-9